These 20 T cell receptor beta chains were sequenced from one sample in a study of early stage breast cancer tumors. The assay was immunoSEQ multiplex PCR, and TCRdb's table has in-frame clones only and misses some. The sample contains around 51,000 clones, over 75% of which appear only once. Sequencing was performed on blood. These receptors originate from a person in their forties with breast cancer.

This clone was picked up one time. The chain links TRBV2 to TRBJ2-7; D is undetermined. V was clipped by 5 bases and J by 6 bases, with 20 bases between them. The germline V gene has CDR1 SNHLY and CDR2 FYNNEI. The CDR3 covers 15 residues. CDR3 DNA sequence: TGTGCCAGCAGTTCCCTCCCAGAACCCAATACCGAGCAGTACTTC. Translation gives CASSSLPEPNTEQYF.

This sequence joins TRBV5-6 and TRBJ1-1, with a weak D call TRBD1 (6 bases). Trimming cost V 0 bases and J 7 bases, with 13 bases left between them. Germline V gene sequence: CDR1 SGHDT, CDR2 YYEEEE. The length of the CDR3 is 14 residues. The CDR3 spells CASSLGRTAVEAFF. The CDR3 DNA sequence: TGTGCCAGCAGCTTGGGTAGGACAGCGGTTGAAGCTTTCTTT.

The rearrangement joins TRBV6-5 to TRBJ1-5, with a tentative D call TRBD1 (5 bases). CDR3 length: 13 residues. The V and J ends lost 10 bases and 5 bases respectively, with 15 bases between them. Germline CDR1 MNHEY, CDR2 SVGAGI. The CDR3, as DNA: TGTGCCACCAGGTCGGGGGTGGATCAGCCCCAGCATTTT. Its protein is CATRSGVDQPQHF.

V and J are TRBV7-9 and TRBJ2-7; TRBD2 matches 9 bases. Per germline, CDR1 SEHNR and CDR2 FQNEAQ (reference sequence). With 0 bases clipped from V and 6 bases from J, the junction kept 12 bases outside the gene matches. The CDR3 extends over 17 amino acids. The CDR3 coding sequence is TGTGCCAGCAGCTTAGCGCTGGGAGAGGGACTAGCCCGCGAGCAGTACTTC. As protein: CASSLALGEGLAREQYF.

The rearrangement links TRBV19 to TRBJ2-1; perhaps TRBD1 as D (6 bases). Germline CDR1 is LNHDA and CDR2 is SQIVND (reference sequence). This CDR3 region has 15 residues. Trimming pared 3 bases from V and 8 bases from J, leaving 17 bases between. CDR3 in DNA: TGTGCCAGTAGTATCCGGGACAACCTACGGGATGAGCAGTTCTTC. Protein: CASSIRDNLRDEQFF.

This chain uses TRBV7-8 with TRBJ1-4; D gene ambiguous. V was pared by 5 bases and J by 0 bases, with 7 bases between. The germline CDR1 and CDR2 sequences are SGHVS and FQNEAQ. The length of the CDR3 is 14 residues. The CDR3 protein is CASSPTTTNEKLFF. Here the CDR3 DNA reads TGTGCCAGCAGCCCGACAACAACTAATGAAAAACTGTTTTTT.

As DNA, the CDR3 is TGTGCCAGCAGTTCTCCCGGACTAGCGGGAGAGTTAGATACGCAGTATTTT. Encoded protein: CASSSPGLAGELDTQYF. This sequence joins TRBV27 and TRBJ2-3; the match to TRBD2 covers 13 bases. From germline, CDR1 is MNHEY and CDR2 SMNVEV (reference sequence). V shed 4 bases and J 5 bases; nucleotides not matched to a gene: 9. This CDR3 comprises 17 residues.

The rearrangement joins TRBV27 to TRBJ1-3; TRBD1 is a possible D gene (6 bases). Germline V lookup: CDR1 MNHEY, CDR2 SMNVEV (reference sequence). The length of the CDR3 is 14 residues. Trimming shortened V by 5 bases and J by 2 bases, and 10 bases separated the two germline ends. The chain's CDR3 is CASSAQGPGNTIYF. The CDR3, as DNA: TGTGCCAGCAGTGCACAGGGTCCTGGAAACACCATATATTTT.

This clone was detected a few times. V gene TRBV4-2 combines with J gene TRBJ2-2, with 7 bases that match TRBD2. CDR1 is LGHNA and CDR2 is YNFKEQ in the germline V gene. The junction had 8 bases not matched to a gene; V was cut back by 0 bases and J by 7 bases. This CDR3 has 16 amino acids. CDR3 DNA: TGTGCCAGCAGCCAAGAGCCCAGCGGGGAGGTCGGGGAGCTGTTTTTT. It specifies CASSQEPSGEVGELFF.

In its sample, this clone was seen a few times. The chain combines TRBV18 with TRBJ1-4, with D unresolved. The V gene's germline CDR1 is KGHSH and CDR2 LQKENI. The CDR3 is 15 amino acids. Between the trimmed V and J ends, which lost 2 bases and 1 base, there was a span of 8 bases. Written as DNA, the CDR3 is TGTGCCAGCTCACCAGTAAGGGAAACTAATGAAAAACTGTTTTTT. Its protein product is CASSPVRETNEKLFF.

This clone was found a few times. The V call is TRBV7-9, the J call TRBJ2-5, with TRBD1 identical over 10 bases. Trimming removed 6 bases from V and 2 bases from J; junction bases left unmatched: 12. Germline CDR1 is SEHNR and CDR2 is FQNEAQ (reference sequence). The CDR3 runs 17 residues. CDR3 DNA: TGTGCCAGCAGGGCGGGCAGGACAGGGGGTACTCAAGAGACCCAGTACTTC. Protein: CASRAGRTGGTQETQYF.

The CDR3 is CASSGVESVTGELFF. CDR3 sequence (DNA): TGTGCCAGTAGTGGGGTGGAGTCGGTCACCGGGGAGCTGTTTTTT. The chain uses TRBV19 and TRBJ2-2; no definite D call. Deletions cut 5 bases from V and 4 bases from J, with 14 bases between. Germline V gene lookup returns CDR1 LNHDA and CDR2 SQIVND (reference sequence). There are 15 residues in the CDR3.

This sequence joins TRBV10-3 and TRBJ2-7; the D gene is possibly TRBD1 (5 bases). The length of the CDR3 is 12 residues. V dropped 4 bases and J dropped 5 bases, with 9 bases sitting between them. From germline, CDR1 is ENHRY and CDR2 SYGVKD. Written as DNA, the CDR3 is TGTGCCATCAGTGTAGAAGGGGACGAGCAGTACTTC. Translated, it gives CAISVEGDEQYF.

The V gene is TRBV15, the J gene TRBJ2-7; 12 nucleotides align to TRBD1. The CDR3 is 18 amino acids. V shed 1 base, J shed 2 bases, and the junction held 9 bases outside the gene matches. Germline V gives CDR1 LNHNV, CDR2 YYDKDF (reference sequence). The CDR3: CATSRVGQGASRPYEQYF. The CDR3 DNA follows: TGTGCCACCAGCAGAGTGGGACAGGGGGCTAGTCGCCCCTACGAGCAGTACTTC.

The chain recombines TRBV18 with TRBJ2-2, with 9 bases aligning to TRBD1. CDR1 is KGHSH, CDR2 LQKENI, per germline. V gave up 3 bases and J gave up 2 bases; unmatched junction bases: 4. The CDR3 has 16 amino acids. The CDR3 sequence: CASSPGQGINTGELFF. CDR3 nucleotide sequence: TGTGCCAGCTCACCTGGACAGGGGATAAACACCGGGGAGCTGTTTTTT.

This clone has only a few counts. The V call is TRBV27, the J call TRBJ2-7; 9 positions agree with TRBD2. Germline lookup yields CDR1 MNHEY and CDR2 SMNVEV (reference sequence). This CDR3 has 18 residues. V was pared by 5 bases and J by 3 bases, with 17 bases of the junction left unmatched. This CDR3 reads CASSETSGDTSRHYEQYF. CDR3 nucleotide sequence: TGTGCCAGCAGTGAGACTAGCGGAGATACTTCGAGGCACTACGAGCAGTACTTC.

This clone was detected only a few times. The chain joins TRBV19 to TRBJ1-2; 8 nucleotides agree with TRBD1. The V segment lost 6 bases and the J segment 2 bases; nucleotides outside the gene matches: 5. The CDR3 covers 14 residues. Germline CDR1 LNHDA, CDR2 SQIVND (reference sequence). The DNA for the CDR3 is TGTGCCAGTAGCCCGGCAGGGGGCAACTATGGCTACACCTTC. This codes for CASSPAGGNYGYTF.

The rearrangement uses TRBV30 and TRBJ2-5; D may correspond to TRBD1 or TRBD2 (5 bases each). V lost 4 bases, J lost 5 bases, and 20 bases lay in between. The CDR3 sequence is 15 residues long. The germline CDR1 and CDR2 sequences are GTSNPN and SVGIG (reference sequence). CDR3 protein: CAWTLGDLARETQYF. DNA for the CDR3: TGTGCCTGGACATTGGGGGACCTTGCGCGGGAGACCCAGTACTTC.

The CDR3 loop reads CASSGTGGAGEKLFF. In DNA form, the CDR3 reads TGCGCCAGCAGCGGAACAGGGGGCGCCGGTGAAAAACTGTTTTTT. The V gene is TRBV5-1, the J gene TRBJ1-4; 9 positions agree with TRBD1. Germline V lookup: CDR1 SGHRS, CDR2 YFSETQ. J was trimmed by 7 bases and V by 4 bases; bases with no gene match: 8. The length of the CDR3 is 15 residues.

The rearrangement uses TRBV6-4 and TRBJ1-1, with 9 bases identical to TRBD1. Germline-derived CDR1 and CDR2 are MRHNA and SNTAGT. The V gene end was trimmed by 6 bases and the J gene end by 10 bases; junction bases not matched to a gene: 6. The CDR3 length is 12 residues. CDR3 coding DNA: TGTGCCAGCAGGAGCGACAGGGGGGCAGCTTTCTTT. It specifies CASRSDRGAAFF.